These T cell receptor beta chains were read from a single sample in a study of shared clonotypes between healthy human individuals. TCRdb keeps only in-frame clones here, not all; method: immunoSEQ multiplex PCR. The table lists hundreds of thousands of clones, 96% of them singletons. Input material: naive CD8+ T cells sorted from blood. These receptors were collected from a man aged 25-45 years in good health. The CDR3 runs from the conserved cysteine through the conserved F or W. D genes are given only for firm matches. Size is omitted from some rows. Given values are once, few, many or a class for expanded clones.

>NA|NA|TRBV9|TRBJ2-5
CASSPGGRQETQYF
TGTGCCAGCAGCCCCGGGGGCAGACAAGAGACCCAGTACTTC
>NA|NA|TRBV5-6|TRBJ2-7
CASSLMVRLGASYEQYF
TGTGCCAGCAGCTTAATGGTCAGATTGGGGGCATCCTACGAGCAGTACTTC
>few|NA|TRBV27|TRBJ2-1
CASSLGGGSGDEQFF
TGTGCCAGCAGTCTAGGGGGCGGGAGCGGGGATGAGCAGTTCTTC
>many|NA|TRBV9|TRBJ2-1
CASSGNEQFF
TGTGCCAGCAGCGGGAATGAGCAGTTCTTC
>once|TRBD2|TRBV7-6|TRBJ2-7
CASSLELAPTYEQYF
TGTGCCAGCAGCTTAGAACTAGCGCCTACCTACGAGCAGTACTTC
>NA|NA|TRBV18|TRBJ2-7
CASSPKTGRGYYEQYF
TGTGCCAGCTCACCAAAGACAGGGAGGGGGTACTACGAGCAGTACTTC
>once|TRBD2|TRBV9|TRBJ2-7
CASSVVSGSSYEQYF
TGTGCCAGCAGCGTAGTAAGCGGGAGCTCCTACGAGCAGTACTTC
>NA|NA|TRBV28|TRBJ2-7
CASREYGYEQYF
TGTGCCAGCAGAGAGTACGGCTACGAGCAGTACTTC
>NA|NA|TRBV4-2|TRBJ2-7
CASSQELLRGTDEQYF
TGTGCCAGCAGCCAAGAACTCTTGAGGGGCACCGACGAGCAGTACTTC
>few|TRBD1|TRBV7-8|TRBJ2-7
CASSLGWGQGRFEQYF
TGTGCCAGCAGCTTAGGGTGGGGACAGGGGAGGTTCGAGCAGTACTTC
>NA|TRBD2|TRBV14|TRBJ2-7
CASGGGYEQYF
TGTGCCAGCGGCGGGGGGTACGAGCAGTACTTC
>NA|TRBD1|TRBV7-9|TRBJ1-1
CASSTRQGGTEAFF
TGTGCCAGCAGCACTCGACAGGGAGGCACTGAAGCTTTCTTT
>NA|TRBD2|TRBV5-4|TRBJ2-7
CASSLTGTSEYEQYF
TGTGCCAGCAGCTTGACCGGGACTAGCGAGTACGAGCAGTACTTC
>NA|TRBD1|TRBV27|TRBJ1-4
CASSLTGTGGLVVEKLFF
TGTGCCAGCAGTCTTACCGGGACAGGGGGCTTGGTCGTTGAAAAACTGTTTTTT
>NA|NA|TRBV11-2|TRBJ2-5
CASSLGNRVGETQYF
TGTGCCAGCAGCTTAGGGAACAGGGTCGGGGAGACCCAGTACTTC
>NA|TRBD1|TRBV7-9|TRBJ1-5
CASSQGATPQHF
TGTGCCAGCAGCCAGGGGGCCACGCCCCAGCATTTT
>NA|NA|TRBV2|TRBJ2-7
CASTGTNYEQYF
TGTGCCTCGACCGGGACAAACTACGAGCAGTACTTC
>few|NA|TRBV4-1|TRBJ2-5
CASSQDNLQETQYF
TGCGCCAGCAGCCAAGATAACCTGCAAGAGACCCAGTACTTC
>NA|NA|TRBV5-4|TRBJ2-7
CASSLDSPLEQYF
TGTGCCAGCAGCTTGGACTCCCCCCTCGAGCAGTACTTC
>NA|TRBD2|TRBV9|TRBJ2-1
CASREGTSVYNEQFF
TGTGCCAGCAGAGAAGGGACTAGCGTGTACAATGAGCAGTTCTTC
>NA|NA|TRBV7-2|TRBJ2-2
CASSLVLRQGPHTGELFF
TGTGCCAGCAGCTTAGTTCTACGCCAGGGACCCCACACCGGGGAGCTGTTTTTT
>once|NA|TRBV13|TRBJ2-1
CASSLEAPSGLSYNEQFF
TGTGCCAGCAGCTTAGAGGCGCCGAGCGGCCTATCCTACAATGAGCAGTTCTTC
>once|TRBD1|TRBV28|TRBJ2-7
CASKGPGQRSYEQYF
TGTGCCAGCAAAGGCCCGGGACAGCGTTCCTACGAGCAGTACTTC
>NA|NA|TRBV7-6|TRBJ2-5
CASSPIPRETQYF
TGTGCCAGCAGCCCAATTCCTCGAGAGACCCAGTACTTC
>NA|TRBD2|TRBV7-6|TRBJ2-1
CASSPGAGSFYNEQFF
TGTGCCAGCAGTCCAGGAGCGGGATCCTTCTACAATGAGCAGTTCTTC
>NA|NA|TRBV9|TRBJ2-1
CASSSGGSPPYNEQFF
TGTGCCAGCAGCTCCGGGGGCTCCCCTCCTTACAATGAGCAGTTCTTC
>NA|TRBD2|TRBV7-9|TRBJ2-1
CASSLVPGASGRSYNEQFF
TGTGCCAGCAGCTTAGTCCCTGGGGCTAGCGGGAGATCCTACAATGAGCAGTTCTTC
>NA|NA|TRBV27|TRBJ1-1
CASSLGLGTEAFF
TGTGCCAGCAGCCTAGGACTGGGCACTGAAGCTTTCTTT
>NA|NA|TRBV6-6|TRBJ1-1
CATYRSRVTEAFF
TGTGCCACCTACAGGTCGCGAGTCACTGAAGCTTTCTTT
>NA|NA|TRBV29-1|TRBJ1-5
CSARYGGANQPQHF
TGCAGCGCTAGGTACGGGGGGGCAAATCAGCCCCAGCATTTT
>NA|NA|TRBV28|TRBJ2-6
CASSGSSLTQSRANVLTF
TGTGCCAGCAGTGGGTCAAGCTTGACACAAAGTCGGGCCAACGTCCTGACTTTC
>NA|TRBD2|TRBV14|TRBJ2-5
CASSLLIAGEAEETQYF
TGTGCCAGCAGCCTATTAATAGCGGGAGAGGCAGAAGAGACCCAGTACTTC
>NA|NA|TRBV7-9|TRBJ1-2
CASSSSQPQDYTNYGYTF
TGTGCCAGCAGCTCATCTCAACCTCAGGACTATACTAACTATGGCTACACCTTC
>NA|TRBD2|TRBV28|TRBJ2-7
CASSPQAGATYEQYF
TGTGCCAGCAGCCCCCAAGCGGGAGCCACTTACGAGCAGTACTTC
>once|NA|TRBV5-5|TRBJ2-5
CASSLDAGIQETQYF
TGTGCCAGCAGCTTGGATGCGGGAATCCAAGAGACCCAGTACTTC
>few|NA|TRBV2|TRBJ2-7
CASNEQYF
TGTGCCAGCAACGAGCAGTACTTC
>NA|TRBD2|TRBV5-1|TRBJ2-7
CASSEDLAGGREQYF
TGCGCCAGCAGCGAAGATTTAGCGGGAGGACGGGAGCAGTACTTC
>NA|TRBD1|TRBV5-1|TRBJ2-1
CASSSGTVLEQFF
TGCGCCAGCAGCTCCGGGACAGTTCTTGAGCAGTTCTTC
>NA|NA|TRBV6-5|TRBJ2-7
CASSYSIGYEQYF
TGTGCCAGCAGTTACTCGATAGGCTACGAGCAGTACTTC
>NA|TRBD1|TRBV10-1|TRBJ2-2
CASGRDRATRNTGELFF
TGCGCCAGCGGCCGGGACAGGGCAACACGGAACACCGGGGAGCTGTTTTTT
>NA|NA|TRBV18|TRBJ2-7
CASSPPQGTFYEQYF
TGTGCCAGCTCACCACCGCAGGGAACATTCTACGAGCAGTACTTC
>NA|NA|TRBV7-9|TRBJ2-7
CASSSRGGYEQYF
TGTGCCAGCAGCTCCCGGGGAGGCTACGAGCAGTACTTC
>NA|TRBD1|TRBV11-2|TRBJ1-3
CASGIYRGPFSGNTIYF
TGTGCCAGCGGCATCTACAGGGGACCCTTCTCTGGAAACACCATATATTTT
>NA|NA|TRBV7-9|TRBJ1-4
CASSLLGPTGLEKLFF
TGTGCCAGCAGCTTACTAGGTCCCACAGGGCTTGAAAAACTGTTTTTT
>NA|NA|TRBV9|TRBJ1-1
CASSARRAGNTEAFF
TGTGCCAGCAGCGCCCGTCGGGCGGGGAACACTGAAGCTTTCTTT
>NA|TRBD2|TRBV5-4|TRBJ2-2
CASSLLAEDTGELFF
TGTGCCAGCAGCTTACTAGCGGAAGACACCGGGGAGCTGTTTTTT
>NA|NA|TRBV29-1|TRBJ2-7
CSVVTPSDEQYF
TGCAGCGTTGTGACCCCGTCCGACGAGCAGTACTTC
>NA|TRBD2|TRBV6-1|TRBJ2-7
CASKQPASGIYEQYF
TGTGCCAGCAAACAACCGGCTAGCGGGATTTACGAGCAGTACTTC
>NA|NA|TRBV7-9|TRBJ2-5
CASSRTPRETQYF
TGTGCCAGCAGCCGGACTCCCAGAGAGACCCAGTACTTC
>NA|NA|TRBV7-9|TRBJ2-1
CASSFFVDEQFF
TGTGCCAGCAGCTTTTTCGTGGATGAGCAGTTCTTC
>NA|NA|TRBV29-1|TRBJ2-7
CSVEPAQGGYEQYF
TGCAGCGTTGAACCGGCCCAGGGAGGTTACGAGCAGTACTTC
>NA|NA|TRBV19|TRBJ2-3
CASSGGQLGTDTQYF
TGTGCCAGTAGTGGGGGGCAATTAGGCACAGATACGCAGTATTTT
>NA|NA|TRBV19|TRBJ1-5
CASSKANQPQHF
TGTGCCAGTAGTAAAGCGAATCAGCCCCAGCATTTT
>NA|NA|TRBV6-5|TRBJ2-7
CASSQTVTPSYEQYF
TGTGCCAGCAGCCAGACAGTAACCCCCTCCTACGAGCAGTACTTC
>NA|TRBD1|TRBV4-1|TRBJ1-5
CASSQEAGGSDQPQHF
TGCGCCAGCAGCCAAGAGGCAGGGGGCAGCGATCAGCCCCAGCATTTT